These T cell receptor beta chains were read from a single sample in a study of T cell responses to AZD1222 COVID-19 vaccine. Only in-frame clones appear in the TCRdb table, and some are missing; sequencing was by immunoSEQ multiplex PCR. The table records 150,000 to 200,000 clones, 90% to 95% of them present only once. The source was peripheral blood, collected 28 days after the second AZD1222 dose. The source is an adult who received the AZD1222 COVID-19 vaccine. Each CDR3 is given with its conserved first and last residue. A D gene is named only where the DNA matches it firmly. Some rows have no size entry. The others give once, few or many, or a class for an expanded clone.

TGTGCCAGCAGCCCGAGACAGTCTACCTACGAGCAGTACTTC CASSPRQSTYEQYF NA NA TRBJ2-7 TRBV14
TGTGCCAGCTCCTGGGGCCCTACTAATGAGCAGTTCTTC CASSWGPTNEQFF NA NA TRBJ2-1 TRBV25-1
TGTGCCATCAGTCTCGGAGATACGCAGTATTTT CAISLGDTQYF NA NA TRBJ2-3 TRBV10-3
TGTGCCACCAGTGATTTCCCTAGCTCGGGAAACAATGAGCAGTTCTTC CATSDFPSSGNNEQFF NA NA TRBJ2-1 TRBV24-1
TGTGCCAGCAGTGAGCCAGGCAAGAACACTGAAGCTTTCTTT CASSEPGKNTEAFF NA NA TRBJ1-1 TRBV2
TGTGCCAGCAGTCCCGGGACACACACCGGAGGAGAAAAACTGTTTTTT CASSPGTHTGGEKLFF NA NA TRBJ1-4 TRBV6-6
TGTGCCAGCAGGGACAGAAAGGTCGTCAATGAGCAGTTCTTC CASRDRKVVNEQFF NA NA TRBJ2-1 TRBV2
TGTGCCAGCAGTTTAGGTCAGCCCTATGGCTACACCTTC CASSLGQPYGYTF NA NA TRBJ1-2 TRBV28
TGTGCCAGCAGCGTAGACGGCAGGGGTTACTCCGGCTACACCTTC CASSVDGRGYSGYTF NA NA TRBJ1-2 TRBV9
TGTGCCAGCAGCTTTGGCACAGATACGCAGTATTTT CASSFGTDTQYF NA NA TRBJ2-3 TRBV7-9
TGTGCCAGCAGCAAAGTGGAGGGACTAGCGGGAGATAACTACGAGCAGTACTTC CASSKVEGLAGDNYEQYF NA NA TRBJ2-7 TRBV21-1
TGTGCCAGCAGCTCCCGCCCCGGGAGGGAAGAGACCCAGTACTTC CASSSRPGREETQYF once TRBD2 TRBJ2-5 TRBV7-9
TGCGCCAGCAGCTCGGCTTTAGCGGGGGGTGGCGAGCAGTACTTC CASSSALAGGGEQYF NA TRBD2 TRBJ2-7 TRBV5-1
TGCGCCAGCAGCCAAGAGGCGGGGGGGAATTGGCAGAAATATTCACCCCTCCACTTT CASSQEAGGNWQKYSPLHF NA NA TRBJ1-6 TRBV4-1
TGTGCCAGCAGCGATGGACAGCTCAATCAGCCCCAGCATTTT CASSDGQLNQPQHF NA NA TRBJ1-5 TRBV7-9
TGCGCCAGCAGCTTGGGCGGACAGTGGGGAACCTACGAGCAGTACTTC CASSLGGQWGTYEQYF NA NA TRBJ2-7 TRBV5-1
TGTGCCAGCAGTCCCGGGCCGGGACTAGGGAGCTCCTACGAGCAGTACTTC CASSPGPGLGSSYEQYF NA TRBD2 TRBJ2-7 TRBV6-6
TGTGCCAGCAGCCTTGGGCCAGGGGCTAGAGATACCCCCTACGAGCAGTACTTC CASSLGPGARDTPYEQYF NA NA TRBJ2-7 TRBV4-2
TGTGCCAGCAGGTTGGGACAGCGATTCTCTGGGGCCAACGTCCTGACTTTC CASRLGQRFSGANVLTF NA TRBD1 TRBJ2-6 TRBV5-6
TGTGCTAGTGGTCCCCTGGTCGGAAACACCATATATTTT CASGPLVGNTIYF NA NA TRBJ1-3 TRBV12-5
TGTGCCAGCAGCTCCCGGACATCCCTCGGACAGCCCCAGCATTTT CASSSRTSLGQPQHF NA NA TRBJ1-5 TRBV5-8
TGCGCCAGCAGCTTACAGGGGAAGGATGGCTACACCTTC CASSLQGKDGYTF NA TRBD1 TRBJ1-2 TRBV5-1
TGTGCCAGCACTAGCGGGAGGGCCGGGAACATTCAGTACTTC CASTSGRAGNIQYF NA TRBD2 TRBJ2-4 TRBV28
TGTGCCAGCAGCCCCGGGACAGGGGATCAGCCCCAGCATTTT CASSPGTGDQPQHF NA TRBD1 TRBJ1-5 TRBV5-6
TGTGCCAGCAGCGTGCCCCAGGGGTCCTACAATGAGCAGTTCTTC CASSVPQGSYNEQFF NA NA TRBJ2-1 TRBV5-6
TGTGCCAGCAGCTTAGAAATCGGTTCAAACACCGGGGAGCTGTTTTTT CASSLEIGSNTGELFF once NA TRBJ2-2 TRBV7-2
TGTGCCAGCAGTGAAGGGAAGGGACTGAGACGGGAGACCCAGTACTTC CASSEGKGLRRETQYF once NA TRBJ2-5 TRBV6-1
TGTGCCACCAGTGATTTTTCAGGGCGAAGACCGAGCCTGCAAGAGACCCAGTACTTC CATSDFSGRRPSLQETQYF NA NA TRBJ2-5 TRBV24-1
TGCGCCAGCAGCCAAGGCCCGACTAGCGGGGGGCCCCCCGGAAACGAGCAGTACTTC CASSQGPTSGGPPGNEQYF NA TRBD2 TRBJ2-7 TRBV4-1
TGTGCCAGCTCACCGGTTGGACCCAATGAGCAGTTCTTC CASSPVGPNEQFF once NA TRBJ2-1 TRBV18
TGCGCCAGCAGCTTATCCCCAGGGGGTAGCGGGGGCCCACCCGACCAAGAGACCCAGTACTTC CASSLSPGGSGGPPDQETQYF NA TRBD2 TRBJ2-5 TRBV5-1
TGCGCCAGCAGTGAGAGGGGGGCTGGCACAGATACGCAGTATTTT CASSERGAGTDTQYF NA NA TRBJ2-3 TRBV10-1
TGTGCCAGCAGAAATAGGAGGGGGGGCTCCTACGAGCAGTACTTC CASRNRRGGSYEQYF NA NA TRBJ2-7 TRBV13
TGTGCCAGCAGTCCCTGGTTGGCAACAACAACTAACACTGAAGCTTTCTTT CASSPWLATTTNTEAFF NA NA TRBJ1-1 TRBV6-6
TGTGCCAGCGGCCAAGTAGGGTACGAGCAGTACTTC CASGQVGYEQYF NA NA TRBJ2-7 TRBV6-2/TRBV6-3
TGCAGCGTCCCCGGGACAGCAAGTTCCTCTGGGGCCAACGTCCTGACTTTC CSVPGTASSSGANVLTF once TRBD1 TRBJ2-6 TRBV29-1
TGTGCCACCAGTGATCCGGGAAACACCGGGGAGCTGTTTTTT CATSDPGNTGELFF NA NA TRBJ2-2 TRBV24-1
TGTGCCAGCAGCCACGGTGATTCGGACACTGAAGCTTTCTTT CASSHGDSDTEAFF NA NA TRBJ1-1 TRBV7-6
TGTGCCTGGACCGTAGGCCTAGCGGGTGTATCACAGGGGCAGTATTTT CAWTVGLAGVSQGQYF NA TRBD2 TRBJ2-3 TRBV30
TGTGCCAGTAGTATAGACGAAGGGAAGTACTCACCCCTCCACTTT CASSIDEGKYSPLHF NA NA TRBJ1-6 TRBV19